Following are 29 T cell receptor beta chains from one sample sequenced in a study of cytomegalovirus exposure and HLA in healthy donors. The PCR ran on 60 Vbeta and 13 Jbeta primers. Produced via immunoSEQ multiplex PCR; TCRdb's table is partial and in-frame only. The sample consists of 50,000 to 65,000 clones, about 80% of them appearing once. Sequences were obtained from PBMCs. The receptors were sampled from a man in his fifties or sixties in good health and CMV-seropositive.

This chain joins TRBV5-1 and TRBJ1-1; 8 nucleotides match TRBD1. CDR1 is SGHRS and CDR2 is YFSETQ in the germline V gene. The CDR3 has 14 residues. With V trimmed by 4 bases and J by 1 base, 3 bases remained unmatched. The DNA of the CDR3 is TGCGCCAGCAGCCGGACAGGGTGGAACACTGAAGCTTTCTTT. Amino acids: CASSRTGWNTEAFF.

This chain joins TRBV4-3 and TRBJ2-1; 11 nucleotides agree with TRBD2. CDR3 length equals 20 residues. Germline values: CDR1 LGHNA, CDR2 YSLEER. V trimming: 0 bases; J trimming: 0 bases; junction bases outside the gene matches: 10. The CDR3 DNA reads as TGCGCCAGCAGCCAAGATCCCCCGACTAGCGGGGATAGCTCCTACAATGAGCAGTTCTTC. Translation gives CASSQDPPTSGDSSYNEQFF.

This clone was recorded a few times. The V call is TRBV7-8, the J call TRBJ2-5; 8 bases are shared with TRBD2. V lost 5 bases and J lost 4; bases outside the gene matches: 24. Germline values: CDR1 SGHVS, CDR2 FQNEAQ. The CDR3 has 20 amino acids. The CDR3 region is CASSPNRKISGVIRRETQYF. As DNA, the CDR3 is TGTGCCAGCAGCCCGAATCGCAAAATTAGCGGGGTGATAAGGAGAGAGACCCAGTACTTC.

The chain uses TRBV29-1 and TRBJ2-5, with 8 bases lining up with TRBD1. The J call may not be correct, given that the DNA end is closer to TRBJ2-7. Germline V gene sequence: CDR1 SQVTM, CDR2 ANQGSEA. This CDR3 comprises 13 residues. As DNA, the CDR3 is TGCAGCGTTGAAGGGGGACAGGACTACGAGCAGTACTTC. Amino acid sequence: CSVEGGQDYEQYF.

V usage is TRBV7-2 and J usage is TRBJ2-5; 8 bases align to TRBD2. This CDR3 has 15 residues. The germline V gene has CDR1 SGHTA and CDR2 FQGNSA. After removal of 5 bases from V and 10 bases from J, the junction contained 15 bases not matched to a gene. CDR3 nucleotides: TGTGCCAGCAGCCAGGTGGCTAGCGGGCCAGGGGTCCAGTACTTC. Protein sequence: CASSQVASGPGVQYF. The full variable domain, completed using reference TRBV7-2 and TRBJ2-5, is GAGVSQSPSNKVTEKGKDVELRCDPISGHTALYWYRQSLGQGLEFLIYFQGNSAPDKSGLPSDRFSAERTGGSVSTLTIQRTQQEDSAVYLCASSQVASGPGVQYFGPGTRLLVL.

The CDR3 is CASSYSQGYTF. In nucleotides, the CDR3 is TGTGCCAGCAGTTACTCACAGGGCTACACCTTC. The chain joins TRBV6-5 to TRBJ1-2; D uncertain. Germline V gene data show CDR1 as MNHEY and CDR2 as SVGAGI. This CDR3 has 11 residues. The V gene lost 0 bases and the J gene lost 8 bases, with 4 bases spanning the gap.

The chain combines TRBV27 with TRBJ2-5; TRBD1 agrees at 9 bases. J was trimmed by 5 bases and V by 6 bases; bases with no gene match: 10. The germline CDR1 and CDR2 sequences are MNHEY and SMNVEV (reference sequence). There are 15 residues in the CDR3. CDR3 DNA sequence: TGTGCCAGCAGATACTCGGACAGGGGCAGGGAGACCCAGTACTTC. Translation: CASRYSDRGRETQYF.

This clone was found once. CDR3 in DNA: TGTGCCAGCAGCCCGCGGACAGCCGCTTCTGGAAACACCATATATTTT. Translation: CASSPRTAASGNTIYF. The chain couples TRBV9 to TRBJ1-3, with a weak D call TRBD1 (6 bases). V lost 4 bases, J lost 1 base, and 15 bases lay in between. The CDR3 is 16 amino acids. Germline lookup yields CDR1 SGDLS and CDR2 YYNGEE.

The genes are TRBV5-1 and TRBJ2-5; possible D gene TRBD1, 7 bases. V was clipped by 7 bases and J by 5 bases, with 21 bases between them. CDR1 and CDR2 (germline): SGHRS, YFSETQ. The CDR3 sequence is 15 residues long. This CDR3 reads CASGRVEGAGETQYF. CDR3 bases: TGCGCCAGCGGCCGGGTGGAGGGGGCAGGGGAGACCCAGTACTTC.

The rearrangement joins TRBV5-4 to TRBJ2-1; 9 bases are a match to TRBD1. V was pared by 5 bases and J by 7 bases, with 4 bases of the junction left unmatched. The CDR3 is 13 amino acids. Germline loops: CDR1 SGHNT, CDR2 YYREEE (reference sequence). Written as DNA, the CDR3 is TGTGCCAGCAGGGGAGGACAGGGGAATGAGCAGTTCTTC. Protein product: CASRGGQGNEQFF.

This chain links TRBV7-3 with TRBJ2-3; D is unresolved. This CDR3 has 14 residues. CDR1 and CDR2 (germline): SGHTA, FQGTGA. The V gene lost 2 bases and the J gene lost 2 bases, with 8 bases spanning the gap. This CDR3 is CASSLGRSTDTQYF. CDR3 nucleotide sequence: TGTGCCAGCAGCTTAGGCAGATCCACAGATACGCAGTATTTT.

This chain links TRBV27 with TRBJ1-5; a possible D gene is TRBD1 (6 bases). CDR1 and CDR2 from the germline V gene are MNHEY and SMNVEV (reference sequence). The ends were cut back, 8 bases at V and 3 bases at J, with 26 bases in the middle. The CDR3 is made up of 18 amino acids. The CDR3, as DNA: TGTGCCAGCCAGAAACTTACGGACAGTAGCGGGACCAATCAGCCCCAGCATTTT. Residues: CASQKLTDSSGTNQPQHF.

The V call is TRBV7-2, the J call TRBJ2-2; D is uncertain. This CDR3 contains 15 residues. CDR1 is SGHTA, CDR2 FQGNSA, per germline. The germline V and J ends were trimmed by 1 base and 1 base, with 7 bases remaining between them. The CDR3 sequence is CASSLGQLNTGELFF. The CDR3 region has the DNA TGTGCCAGCAGCTTAGGTCAATTGAACACCGGGGAGCTGTTTTTT. The full variable domain, rest sourced from reference TRBV7-2 and TRBJ2-2, is GAGVSQSPSNKVTEKGKDVELRCDPISGHTALYWYRQSLGQGLEFLIYFQGNSAPDKSGLPSDRFSAERTGGSVSTLTIQRTQQEDSAVYLCASSLGQLNTGELFFGEGSRLTVL.

A few counts support this clone. CDR3 amino acids: CASSIGTSGGVGELFF. The CDR3 DNA is TGTGCCAGTAGTATAGGTACTAGCGGAGGAGTTGGGGAGCTGTTTTTT. V and J are TRBV19 and TRBJ2-2; TRBD2 aligns across 8 bases. The V segment lost 1 base and the J segment 8 bases; nucleotides outside the gene matches: 9. Germline values: CDR1 LNHDA, CDR2 SQIVND (reference sequence). There are 16 residues in the CDR3. Full variable domain (remainder filled in from reference TRBV19 and TRBJ2-2): DGGITQSPKYLFRKEGQNVTLSCEQNLNHDAMYWYRQDPGQGLRLIYYSQIVNDFQKGDIAEGYSVSREKKESFPLTVTSAQKNPTAFYLCASSIGTSGGVGELFFGEGSRLTVL.

The DNA of the CDR3 is TGTGCCAGTAGTATAGGTGAGCCCAATGAGCAGTTCTTC. Its protein product is CASSIGEPNEQFF. The genes are TRBV19 and TRBJ2-1; D not resolved. In germline, CDR1 is LNHDA, CDR2 SQIVND (reference sequence). Trimming cost V 1 base and J 6 bases, with 7 bases left between them. The CDR3 length is 13 residues.

This chain joins TRBV7-8 and TRBJ2-2; D may be TRBD1 (6 bases). This CDR3 has 14 residues. The germline V gene encodes CDR1 SGHVS and CDR2 FQNEAQ. V was clipped by 5 bases and J by 6 bases, with 13 bases between them. The CDR3 reads CASSIQGFSGELFF. CDR3 sequence (DNA): TGTGCCAGCAGCATCCAGGGGTTTTCCGGGGAGCTGTTTTTT.

The chain combines TRBV11-2 with TRBJ1-3; D is possibly TRBD1 (5 bases). Germline-derived CDR1 and CDR2 are SGHAT and FQNNGV. This CDR3 comprises 14 residues. With 5 bases removed from V and 0 bases from J, the gap between germline ends came to 8 bases. The CDR3 nucleotides are TGTGCCAGCAGCAAGGGACTCTCTGGAAACACCATATATTTT. Its translation: CASSKGLSGNTIYF. Complete variable domain (other parts from reference TRBV11-2 and TRBJ1-3): EAGVAQSPRYKIIEKRQSVAFWCNPISGHATLYWYQQILGQGPKLLIQFQNNGVVDDSQLPKDRFSAERLKGVDSTLKIQPAKLEDSAVYLCASSKGLSGNTIYFGEGSWLTVV.

This sequence joins TRBV5-1 and TRBJ1-2, with D tentatively TRBD1 (5 bases). Germline loops: CDR1 SGHRS, CDR2 YFSETQ. Trimming removed 2 bases from V and 3 bases from J, with 8 bases in between. This CDR3 is built from 13 residues. The DNA for the CDR3 is TGCGCCAGCAGCTTCAGGGTAGACTATGGCTACACCTTC. Its protein product is CASSFRVDYGYTF. The variable domain in full, completed from reference TRBV5-1 and TRBJ1-2, reads KAGVTQTPRYLIKTRGQQVTLSCSPISGHRSVSWYQQTPGQGLQFLFEYFSETQRNKGNFPGRFSGRQFSNSRSEMNVSTLELGDSALYLCASSFRVDYGYTFGSGTRLTVV.

The chain has TRBV6-5 and TRBJ2-7; 8 bases match TRBD1. V shed 5 bases and J 3 bases; nucleotides not matched to a gene: 9. CDR1 MNHEY and CDR2 SVGAGI come from the germline V gene. The CDR3 has 15 residues. CDR3 DNA: TGTGCCAGCAGTCTCCCTAGGACAGGGCACTACGAGCAGTACTTC. Translated, it gives CASSLPRTGHYEQYF.

This clone was recorded a few times. DNA of the CDR3: TGTGCCAGCAGTTACTCAAACAGGGGAAGGGATGAAGCTTTCTTT. As protein: CASSYSNRGRDEAFF. The chain employs TRBV6-6 and TRBJ1-1; 7 nucleotides line up with TRBD1. Germline V gives CDR1 MNHNY, CDR2 SVGAGI (reference sequence). The V and J ends lost 0 bases and 7 bases, in that order; junction bases with no gene match: 8. The CDR3 covers 15 residues.

The genes are TRBV7-3 and TRBJ1-1, with D perhaps TRBD1 (6 bases). CDR1 is SGHTA and CDR2 is FQGTGA in the germline V gene. Trimming removed 5 bases from V and 5 bases from J, with 12 bases in between. CDR3 length: 13 amino acids. CDR3 nucleotides: TGTGCCAGCAGCGCACAGGGACCAACTGAAGCTTTCTTT. Protein sequence: CASSAQGPTEAFF.

The chain joins TRBV25-1 to TRBJ2-3; perhaps TRBD1 as D (6 bases). V lost 4 bases and J 4 bases, leaving 12 bases between the germline ends. This CDR3 is built from 14 residues. Germline CDR1 is MGHDK and CDR2 is SYGVNS. CDR3 bases: TGTGCCAGCAGTGTAGGCAGGGGCGCAGATACGCAGTATTTT. Protein product: CASSVGRGADTQYF.

J is TRBJ1-1 and V is TRBV6-1; TRBD1 matches 7 bases. Trimming cost V 10 bases and J 7 bases; bases outside gene matches: 18. The CDR3 contains 15 residues. CDR1 is MNHNS and CDR2 is SASEGT in the germline V gene. The CDR3: CATARGEGAVGEAFF. The CDR3 nucleotides read TGTGCCACCGCCCGGGGAGAGGGGGCGGTTGGTGAAGCTTTCTTT.

In its sample, this clone was seen a few times. V is TRBV7-9 and J is TRBJ2-3, with 11 bases aligning to TRBD1. The V and J ends lost 2 bases and 6 bases, in that order; junction bases with no gene match: 7. CDR1 is SEHNR and CDR2 is FQNEAQ in the germline V gene (reference sequence). This CDR3 contains 16 residues. CDR3 DNA sequence: TGTGCCAGCAGCTTACCAGGGACAGGGGGTAGGGATACGCAGTATTTT. It translates to CASSLPGTGGRDTQYF.

The V gene is TRBV2, the J gene TRBJ2-7; TRBD1 might be the D (6 bases). The V gene lost 11 bases and the J gene lost 1 base, with 18 bases spanning the gap. Per germline, CDR1 SNHLY and CDR2 FYNNEI. The CDR3 spans 14 residues. The chain's CDR3 is CAGLPTGLSYEQYF. Here the CDR3 DNA reads TGTGCCGGCCTACCGACAGGCCTATCCTACGAGCAGTACTTC.

DNA of the CDR3: TGTGCCAGCAGCCCCCCCCGGGACAGGATTAGTCAACAGCCCCAGCATTTT. Amino acids: CASSPPRDRISQQPQHF. The V call is TRBV7-2, the J call TRBJ1-5, with 8 bases aligning to TRBD1. Germline loops: CDR1 SGHTA, CDR2 FQGNSA. The CDR3 consists of 17 residues. Unmatched junction bases numbered 16, after V lost 5 bases and J lost 7 bases.

The gene calls are TRBV19 and TRBJ2-3; 9 nucleotides match TRBD2. The length of the CDR3 is 13 residues. Germline V gives CDR1 LNHDA, CDR2 SQIVND (reference sequence). In DNA form, the CDR3 reads TGTGCTGTGGTAGCGGGGGGCACAGATACGCAGTATTTT. Protein: CAVVAGGTDTQYF.

V and J are TRBV7-8 and TRBJ1-1; 7 nucleotides match TRBD1. The germline V gene encodes CDR1 SGHVS and CDR2 FQNEAQ. This CDR3 is built from 13 residues. Germline trimming cut 2 bases from V and 11 bases from J; bases unmatched to any gene: 8. In DNA, the CDR3 is TGTGCCAGCAGCTTACGGCAGGGGGTGGGTGCTTTCTTT. Amino acids: CASSLRQGVGAFF.

The chain employs TRBV5-1 and TRBJ2-3; no reliable D call. With 4 bases removed from V and 5 bases from J, the gap between germline ends came to 11 bases. Germline CDR1 SGHRS, CDR2 YFSETQ. The CDR3 covers 13 residues. The CDR3 spells CASSRNGGDTQYF. The DNA of the CDR3 is TGCGCCAGCAGCCGAAATGGCGGAGATACGCAGTATTTT.